The 30 T cell receptor beta chains below come from one sample, sequenced in a study of blood T cell repertoires in COVID-19. Sequencing was performed with immunoSEQ multiplex PCR; in TCRdb, only in-frame clones are kept and a portion is missing. The sample carries roughly 370,000 clones, approximately 90% recorded once. The material sequenced was PBMCs or T cells enriched from blood (not recorded which). The receptors shown here come from a woman between 45 and 60 years old who had recovered from COVID-19.

This clone occurred once. This chain uses TRBV5-5 with TRBJ1-6, with D perhaps TRBD1 (6 bases). This CDR3 has 16 amino acids. Germline assignment: CDR1 SGHKS and CDR2 YYEKEE (reference sequence). V was trimmed by 4 bases and J by 2 bases, leaving 13 bases between them. In DNA, the CDR3 is TGTGCCAGCAGCCTAGGGACATGGGCCTATAATTCACCCCTCCACTTT. Translating it yields CASSLGTWAYNSPLHF. Full variable domain (outside the CDR3, taken from reference TRBV5-5 and TRBJ1-6): DAGVTQSPTHLIKTRGQQVTLRCSPISGHKSVSWYQQVLGQGPQFIFQYYEKEERGRGNFPDRFSARQFPNYSSELNVNALLLGDSALYLCASSLGTWAYNSPLHFGNGTRLTVT.

The chain employs TRBV5-1 and TRBJ1-1; tentative D call: TRBD1 (5 bases). CDR3 length: 15 residues. V lost 0 bases and J 4 bases, leaving 13 bases between the germline ends. Germline V gives CDR1 SGHRS, CDR2 YFSETQ. CDR3 in amino acids: CASSLGGREITEAFF. The CDR3 DNA reads as TGCGCCAGCAGCTTGGGGGGCAGGGAAATCACTGAAGCTTTCTTT.

This clone has more than one count but fewer than ten. The chain employs TRBV7-2 and TRBJ1-2; D might be TRBD1 (6 bases). Trimming left V 11 bases short and J 0 bases short, with 16 bases between. Per germline, CDR1 SGHTA and CDR2 FQGNSA. The CDR3 length is 14 residues. CDR3 bases: TGTGCCGTCGAGGGGGTCTTCCCTAACTATGGCTACACCTTC. Its protein product is CAVEGVFPNYGYTF.

The chain has TRBV6-2 or TRBV6-3 and TRBJ2-3, with no clear D. CDR1 and CDR2 (germline): MNHEY, SVGEGT. The CDR3 sequence is 17 residues long. Trimming removed 0 bases at V and 2 bases at J, with 15 bases between. In nucleotides, the CDR3 is TGTGCCAGCAGTTACTCGACTGCCCTCATCTACACAGATACGCAGTATTTT. This encodes CASSYSTALIYTDTQYF.

This chain joins TRBV5-4 and TRBJ2-5, with 10 bases that match TRBD2. The CDR3 covers 16 residues. V trimming: 1 base; J trimming: 4 bases; junction bases outside the gene matches: 7. The germline V gene has CDR1 SGHNT and CDR2 YYREEE (reference sequence). The CDR3, as DNA: TGTGCCAGCAGCTTGTTCTTTAGCGGGGGGATAGAGACCCAGTACTTC. Its protein is CASSLFFSGGIETQYF.

The chain links TRBV7-9 to TRBJ1-6; D not certain. Germline V gene lookup returns CDR1 SEHNR and CDR2 FQNEAQ (reference sequence). The CDR3 is 16 residues long. The V gene lost 2 bases and the J gene lost 10 bases, with 18 bases spanning the gap. Written as DNA, the CDR3 is TGTGCCAGCAGCTTAAATTCGGCTGGGTTACAGTCACCCCTCCACTTT. It codes for CASSLNSAGLQSPLHF.

This sequence joins TRBV6-1 and TRBJ2-7, with 7 bases aligning to TRBD1. This CDR3 region has 13 residues. V shed 3 bases, J shed 9 bases, and the junction held 8 bases outside the gene matches. Germline CDR1 and CDR2: MNHNS and SASEGT. The CDR3 reads CASSEWTGPGQYF. CDR3 bases: TGTGCCAGCAGTGAGTGGACAGGCCCCGGGCAGTACTTC.

The chain carries TRBV11-3 and TRBJ2-1, with TRBD2 as a possible D gene (6 bases). This CDR3 contains 15 residues. CDR1 is SGHNT, CDR2 YENEEA, per germline. Trimming took off 0 bases at V and 8 bases at J, with 14 bases between the two ends. The CDR3 coding sequence is TGTGCCAGCAGCTTAGAGGGCGGGGCAGGGTATGAGCAGTTCTTC. Its translation: CASSLEGGAGYEQFF.

The chain carries TRBV27 and TRBJ1-5; 7 bases are shared with TRBD1. V was clipped by 7 bases and J by 9 bases; unmatched bases: 15. The germline gives CDR1 MNHEY, CDR2 SMNVEV (reference sequence). CDR3 length: 15 residues. In nucleotides, the CDR3 is TGTGCCAGCACAGCAGCCGGGACAGAAGGTGGGCCCCAGCATTTT. Translation: CASTAAGTEGGPQHF.

The rearrangement links TRBV2 to TRBJ1-6; D is unresolved. Germline V gene sequence: CDR1 SNHLY, CDR2 FYNNEI. This CDR3 comprises 15 residues. V lost 3 bases and J lost 1, with 7 bases in between. CDR3 nucleotides: TGTGCCAGCAGTGAGAGTGAGTCCTATAATTCACCCCTCCACTTT. Amino acid sequence: CASSESESYNSPLHF.

J is TRBJ1-4 and V is TRBV5-1, with no clear D. V was shortened by 0 bases and J by 3 bases, with 9 bases between the two germline ends. CDR3 length: 15 amino acids. The germline V gene encodes CDR1 SGHRS and CDR2 YFSETQ. CDR3 bases: TGCGCCAGCAGCTTGGATCGGGGATCTAATGAAAAACTGTTTTTT. It encodes CASSLDRGSNEKLFF.

The chain has TRBV7-2 and TRBJ1-2; 10 bases map to TRBD1. V was clipped by 1 base and J by 8 bases; unmatched bases: 10. Germline CDR1 reads SGHTA; CDR2 reads FQGNSA. This CDR3 is 16 amino acids long. The CDR3 spells CASSLGSGQGPWGYTF. In DNA form, the CDR3 reads TGTGCCAGCAGCTTAGGATCGGGACAGGGGCCTTGGGGCTACACCTTC.

V usage is TRBV7-2 and J usage is TRBJ2-7, with 9 positions matching TRBD1. CDR1 and CDR2 (germline): SGHTA, FQGNSA. The CDR3 has 13 amino acids. V trimming: 6 bases; J trimming: 7 bases; junction bases outside the gene matches: 7. Here the CDR3 reads CASRSQGAREQYF. In DNA form, the CDR3 reads TGTGCCAGCAGGTCACAGGGGGCTCGGGAGCAGTACTTC.

The chain employs TRBV3-1 (or the pseudogene TRBV3-2) and TRBJ1-1; the D gene is possibly TRBD1 (6 bases). The ends were cut back, 1 base at V and 3 bases at J, with 15 bases in the middle. The CDR3 contains 16 residues. CDR1 is LGHDT and CDR2 is YNNKEL in the germline V gene (reference sequence). The CDR3 nucleotides read TGTGCCAGCAGCCAAGGAAGGGGGAGAATCGACACTGAAGCTTTCTTT. It codes for CASSQGRGRIDTEAFF.

The chain links TRBV15 to TRBJ1-2; a possible D gene is TRBD1 (6 bases). Looked up from germline, CDR1 is LNHNV and CDR2 is YYDKDF (reference sequence). Trimming left V 4 bases short and J 1 base short, with 10 bases between. The CDR3 extends over 14 amino acids. The CDR3 DNA sequence: TGTGCCACCAGCACCAGGACAGATAACTATGGCTACACCTTC. It yields the protein CATSTRTDNYGYTF.

The chain is built from TRBV7-9 and TRBJ2-5, with unresolved D. Germline V gives CDR1 SEHNR, CDR2 FQNEAQ (reference sequence). This CDR3 region has 11 residues. V lost 4 bases to trimming and J lost 3 bases, with 3 bases between them. CDR3 nucleotides: TGTGCCAGCAGCTCAGAAGAGACCCAGTACTTC. It encodes CASSSEETQYF.

The CDR3 DNA reads as TGTGCCAGCTCACCAGGCAATCTCCAGCCCCAGCATTTT. Amino acids: CASSPGNLQPQHF. The chain has TRBV18 and TRBJ1-5; unclear D gene. The germline CDR1 and CDR2 sequences are KGHSH and LQKENI. V dropped 2 bases and J dropped 7 bases, with 9 bases sitting between them. This CDR3 contains 13 residues. Full variable domain (rest looked up from reference TRBV18 and TRBJ1-5): NAGVMQNPRHLVRRRGQEARLRCSPMKGHSHVYWYRQLPEEGLKFMVYLQKENIIDESGMPKERFSAEFPKEGPSILRIQQVVRGDSAAYFCASSPGNLQPQHFGDGTRLSIL.

V usage is TRBV7-9 and J usage is TRBJ2-3, with 11 bases lining up with TRBD2. Germline CDR1 SEHNR, CDR2 FQNEAQ (reference sequence). The V and J ends lost 5 bases and 3 bases, in that order; junction bases with no gene match: 16. This CDR3 has 19 residues. In nucleotides, the CDR3 is TGTGCCAGCAGCCCCCCCGATCACTTACCTAGCGGGGGGACAGATACGCAGTATTTT. Translating gives CASSPPDHLPSGGTDTQYF.

This chain uses TRBV9 with TRBJ2-5; the match to TRBD2 covers 10 bases. Trimming cost V 1 base and J 5 bases; bases outside gene matches: 11. CDR3 length: 17 residues. Germline V CDR1 and CDR2: SGDLS, YYNGEE. The CDR3, as DNA: TGTGCCAGCAGCGTACTAGCGGGGGAGCCCAACATGGAGACCCAGTACTTC. Residues: CASSVLAGEPNMETQYF.

This chain uses TRBV30 with TRBJ1-2; D unclear. Trimming stripped 4 bases from V and 13 bases from J, with 22 bases between. Germline V gives CDR1 GTSNPN, CDR2 SVGIG (reference sequence). The CDR3 is 13 residues long. DNA of the CDR3: TGTGCCTGGACTAAACTAAGCGCCCCGCGGGTCACCTTC. Protein: CAWTKLSAPRVTF.

V is TRBV27 and J is TRBJ2-1; 8 positions agree with TRBD1. CDR3 length equals 14 residues. In germline, CDR1 is MNHEY, CDR2 SMNVEV (reference sequence). Unmatched junction bases numbered 7, after V lost 6 bases and J lost 6 bases. For the CDR3, the DNA is TGTGCCAGCAGCCCTGACAGGGGATCCAATGAGCAGTTCTTC. The encoded protein is CASSPDRGSNEQFF.

The chain uses TRBV5-6 and TRBJ1-1; possibly TRBD1 for D (6 bases). Germline-derived CDR1 and CDR2 are SGHDT and YYEEEE. This CDR3 is built from 13 residues. V lost 4 bases and J 5 bases, leaving 12 bases between the germline ends. The CDR3 coding sequence is TGTGCCAGCAGCCAAACACAGGGAACTGAAGCTTTCTTT. Translating it yields CASSQTQGTEAFF.

In this sample, this clone turned up once. The genes are TRBV12-3 or TRBV12-4 and TRBJ1-1; D remains ambiguous. The CDR3 consists of 13 residues. Between the trimmed V and J ends, which lost 5 bases and 1 base, there was a span of 8 bases. CDR3 sequence reads: CASSRYGNTEAFF. In DNA, the CDR3 is TGTGCCAGCAGTCGCTATGGGAACACTGAAGCTTTCTTT.

V gene TRBV11-2 combines with J gene TRBJ2-7; tentatively, D is TRBD2 (7 bases). CDR1 is SGHAT and CDR2 is FQNNGV in the germline V gene. The CDR3 spans 16 residues. Trimming took 0 bases from V and 2 from J, leaving 14 bases between them. CDR3 in amino acids: CASSLDLGGGAYEQYF. CDR3 coding DNA: TGTGCCAGCAGCTTAGATTTGGGAGGGGGGGCCTACGAGCAGTACTTC. The full variable domain, its missing parts supplied by reference TRBV11-2 and TRBJ2-7, is EAGVAQSPRYKIIEKRQSVAFWCNPISGHATLYWYQQILGQGPKLLIQFQNNGVVDDSQLPKDRFSAERLKGVDSTLKIQPAKLEDSAVYLCASSLDLGGGAYEQYFGPGTRLTVT.

The chain employs TRBV7-9 and TRBJ2-3; no reliable D call. The CDR3 covers 16 residues. Looked up from germline, CDR1 is SEHNR and CDR2 is FQNEAQ (reference sequence). Trimming removed 6 bases from V and 0 bases from J, with 16 bases in between. CDR3 nucleotide sequence: TGTGCCAGCAGGAAACCTGAGGCGGCTAGCACAGATACGCAGTATTTT. This translates into CASRKPEAASTDTQYF.

This clone was detected only a few times. Written as DNA, the CDR3 is TGTGCCAGCAGCTCATCGGGGGGCCGCGAGCAGTTCTTC. Protein: CASSSSGGREQFF. The chain combines TRBV11-2 with TRBJ2-1; tentative D call: TRBD2 (7 bases). This CDR3 has 13 amino acids. Per germline, CDR1 SGHAT and CDR2 FQNNGV. V was cut by 4 bases and J by 10 bases, with 14 bases left in between.

The chain carries TRBV14 and TRBJ2-1; 8 nucleotides agree with TRBD1. The CDR3 contains 16 residues. Germline V gene lookup returns CDR1 SGHDN and CDR2 FVKESK. Unmatched junction bases numbered 8, after V lost 2 bases and J lost 5 bases. The CDR3 DNA sequence: TGTGCCAGCAGCCAACCTATGGACAGGGAGAACAATGAGCAGTTCTTC. It translates to CASSQPMDRENNEQFF.

This chain joins TRBV5-1 and TRBJ1-4; the D gene is possibly TRBD1 (6 bases). CDR1 and CDR2 from the germline V gene are SGHRS and YFSETQ. V lost 7 bases to trimming and J lost 5 bases, with 18 bases between them. This CDR3 region has 15 residues. The CDR3 DNA reads TGCGCCAGCGGTTATTTGGGGGCGCAAAATGAAAAACTGTTTTTT. It translates to CASGYLGAQNEKLFF.

This clone was picked up one time. The chain uses TRBV5-6 and TRBJ1-5, with no clear D. The V gene lost 0 bases and the J gene lost 10 bases, with 14 bases spanning the gap. The CDR3 length is 14 residues. Per the germline V gene, CDR1 is SGHDT and CDR2 is YYEEEE. DNA of the CDR3: TGTGCCAGCAGCTTGGTGTCTCAATCGGTCCCCCAGCATTTT. It codes for CASSLVSQSVPQHF. Complete variable domain (other parts from reference TRBV5-6 and TRBJ1-5): DAGVTQSPTHLIKTRGQQVTLRCSPKSGHDTVSWYQQALGQGPQFIFQYYEEEERQRGNFPDRFSGHQFPNYSSELNVNALLLGDSALYLCASSLVSQSVPQHFGDGTRLSIL.

The chain couples TRBV23-1 to TRBJ2-7; perhaps TRBD2 as D (6 bases). TRBV23-1 is given ORF status, its function remaining uncertain. This CDR3 is built from 16 residues. Trimming stripped 3 bases from V and 0 bases from J, with 15 bases between. CDR3 sequence: CASSHGRDSSSYEQYF. CDR3 in DNA: TGCGCCAGCAGTCATGGCCGGGACTCAAGCTCCTACGAGCAGTACTTC.